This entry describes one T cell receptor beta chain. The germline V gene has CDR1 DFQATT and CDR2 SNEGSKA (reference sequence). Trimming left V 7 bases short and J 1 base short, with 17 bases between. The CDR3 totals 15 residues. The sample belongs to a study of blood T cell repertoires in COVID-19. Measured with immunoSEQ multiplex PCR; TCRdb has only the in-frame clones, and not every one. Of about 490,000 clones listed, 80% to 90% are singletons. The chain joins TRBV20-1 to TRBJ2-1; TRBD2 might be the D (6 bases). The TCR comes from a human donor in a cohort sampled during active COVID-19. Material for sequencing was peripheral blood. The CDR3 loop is CSVSGVGSSYNEQFF. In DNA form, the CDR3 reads TGCAGTGTTAGTGGAGTCGGGAGTTCCTACAATGAGCAGTTCTTC.